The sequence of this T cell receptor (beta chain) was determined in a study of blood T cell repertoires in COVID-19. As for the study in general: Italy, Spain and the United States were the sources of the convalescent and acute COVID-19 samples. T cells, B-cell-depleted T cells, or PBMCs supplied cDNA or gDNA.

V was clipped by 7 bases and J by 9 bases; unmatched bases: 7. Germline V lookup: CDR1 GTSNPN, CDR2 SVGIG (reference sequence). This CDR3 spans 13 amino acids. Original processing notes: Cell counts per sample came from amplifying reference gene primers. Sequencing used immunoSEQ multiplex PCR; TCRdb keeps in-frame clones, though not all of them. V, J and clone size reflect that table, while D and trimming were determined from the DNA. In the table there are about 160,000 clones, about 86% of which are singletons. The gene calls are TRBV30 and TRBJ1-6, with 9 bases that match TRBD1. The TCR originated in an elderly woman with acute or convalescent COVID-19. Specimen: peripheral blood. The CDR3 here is CASTTGGGSPLHF. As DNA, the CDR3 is TGTGCCTCTACGACAGGGGGGGGTTCACCCCTCCACTTT.